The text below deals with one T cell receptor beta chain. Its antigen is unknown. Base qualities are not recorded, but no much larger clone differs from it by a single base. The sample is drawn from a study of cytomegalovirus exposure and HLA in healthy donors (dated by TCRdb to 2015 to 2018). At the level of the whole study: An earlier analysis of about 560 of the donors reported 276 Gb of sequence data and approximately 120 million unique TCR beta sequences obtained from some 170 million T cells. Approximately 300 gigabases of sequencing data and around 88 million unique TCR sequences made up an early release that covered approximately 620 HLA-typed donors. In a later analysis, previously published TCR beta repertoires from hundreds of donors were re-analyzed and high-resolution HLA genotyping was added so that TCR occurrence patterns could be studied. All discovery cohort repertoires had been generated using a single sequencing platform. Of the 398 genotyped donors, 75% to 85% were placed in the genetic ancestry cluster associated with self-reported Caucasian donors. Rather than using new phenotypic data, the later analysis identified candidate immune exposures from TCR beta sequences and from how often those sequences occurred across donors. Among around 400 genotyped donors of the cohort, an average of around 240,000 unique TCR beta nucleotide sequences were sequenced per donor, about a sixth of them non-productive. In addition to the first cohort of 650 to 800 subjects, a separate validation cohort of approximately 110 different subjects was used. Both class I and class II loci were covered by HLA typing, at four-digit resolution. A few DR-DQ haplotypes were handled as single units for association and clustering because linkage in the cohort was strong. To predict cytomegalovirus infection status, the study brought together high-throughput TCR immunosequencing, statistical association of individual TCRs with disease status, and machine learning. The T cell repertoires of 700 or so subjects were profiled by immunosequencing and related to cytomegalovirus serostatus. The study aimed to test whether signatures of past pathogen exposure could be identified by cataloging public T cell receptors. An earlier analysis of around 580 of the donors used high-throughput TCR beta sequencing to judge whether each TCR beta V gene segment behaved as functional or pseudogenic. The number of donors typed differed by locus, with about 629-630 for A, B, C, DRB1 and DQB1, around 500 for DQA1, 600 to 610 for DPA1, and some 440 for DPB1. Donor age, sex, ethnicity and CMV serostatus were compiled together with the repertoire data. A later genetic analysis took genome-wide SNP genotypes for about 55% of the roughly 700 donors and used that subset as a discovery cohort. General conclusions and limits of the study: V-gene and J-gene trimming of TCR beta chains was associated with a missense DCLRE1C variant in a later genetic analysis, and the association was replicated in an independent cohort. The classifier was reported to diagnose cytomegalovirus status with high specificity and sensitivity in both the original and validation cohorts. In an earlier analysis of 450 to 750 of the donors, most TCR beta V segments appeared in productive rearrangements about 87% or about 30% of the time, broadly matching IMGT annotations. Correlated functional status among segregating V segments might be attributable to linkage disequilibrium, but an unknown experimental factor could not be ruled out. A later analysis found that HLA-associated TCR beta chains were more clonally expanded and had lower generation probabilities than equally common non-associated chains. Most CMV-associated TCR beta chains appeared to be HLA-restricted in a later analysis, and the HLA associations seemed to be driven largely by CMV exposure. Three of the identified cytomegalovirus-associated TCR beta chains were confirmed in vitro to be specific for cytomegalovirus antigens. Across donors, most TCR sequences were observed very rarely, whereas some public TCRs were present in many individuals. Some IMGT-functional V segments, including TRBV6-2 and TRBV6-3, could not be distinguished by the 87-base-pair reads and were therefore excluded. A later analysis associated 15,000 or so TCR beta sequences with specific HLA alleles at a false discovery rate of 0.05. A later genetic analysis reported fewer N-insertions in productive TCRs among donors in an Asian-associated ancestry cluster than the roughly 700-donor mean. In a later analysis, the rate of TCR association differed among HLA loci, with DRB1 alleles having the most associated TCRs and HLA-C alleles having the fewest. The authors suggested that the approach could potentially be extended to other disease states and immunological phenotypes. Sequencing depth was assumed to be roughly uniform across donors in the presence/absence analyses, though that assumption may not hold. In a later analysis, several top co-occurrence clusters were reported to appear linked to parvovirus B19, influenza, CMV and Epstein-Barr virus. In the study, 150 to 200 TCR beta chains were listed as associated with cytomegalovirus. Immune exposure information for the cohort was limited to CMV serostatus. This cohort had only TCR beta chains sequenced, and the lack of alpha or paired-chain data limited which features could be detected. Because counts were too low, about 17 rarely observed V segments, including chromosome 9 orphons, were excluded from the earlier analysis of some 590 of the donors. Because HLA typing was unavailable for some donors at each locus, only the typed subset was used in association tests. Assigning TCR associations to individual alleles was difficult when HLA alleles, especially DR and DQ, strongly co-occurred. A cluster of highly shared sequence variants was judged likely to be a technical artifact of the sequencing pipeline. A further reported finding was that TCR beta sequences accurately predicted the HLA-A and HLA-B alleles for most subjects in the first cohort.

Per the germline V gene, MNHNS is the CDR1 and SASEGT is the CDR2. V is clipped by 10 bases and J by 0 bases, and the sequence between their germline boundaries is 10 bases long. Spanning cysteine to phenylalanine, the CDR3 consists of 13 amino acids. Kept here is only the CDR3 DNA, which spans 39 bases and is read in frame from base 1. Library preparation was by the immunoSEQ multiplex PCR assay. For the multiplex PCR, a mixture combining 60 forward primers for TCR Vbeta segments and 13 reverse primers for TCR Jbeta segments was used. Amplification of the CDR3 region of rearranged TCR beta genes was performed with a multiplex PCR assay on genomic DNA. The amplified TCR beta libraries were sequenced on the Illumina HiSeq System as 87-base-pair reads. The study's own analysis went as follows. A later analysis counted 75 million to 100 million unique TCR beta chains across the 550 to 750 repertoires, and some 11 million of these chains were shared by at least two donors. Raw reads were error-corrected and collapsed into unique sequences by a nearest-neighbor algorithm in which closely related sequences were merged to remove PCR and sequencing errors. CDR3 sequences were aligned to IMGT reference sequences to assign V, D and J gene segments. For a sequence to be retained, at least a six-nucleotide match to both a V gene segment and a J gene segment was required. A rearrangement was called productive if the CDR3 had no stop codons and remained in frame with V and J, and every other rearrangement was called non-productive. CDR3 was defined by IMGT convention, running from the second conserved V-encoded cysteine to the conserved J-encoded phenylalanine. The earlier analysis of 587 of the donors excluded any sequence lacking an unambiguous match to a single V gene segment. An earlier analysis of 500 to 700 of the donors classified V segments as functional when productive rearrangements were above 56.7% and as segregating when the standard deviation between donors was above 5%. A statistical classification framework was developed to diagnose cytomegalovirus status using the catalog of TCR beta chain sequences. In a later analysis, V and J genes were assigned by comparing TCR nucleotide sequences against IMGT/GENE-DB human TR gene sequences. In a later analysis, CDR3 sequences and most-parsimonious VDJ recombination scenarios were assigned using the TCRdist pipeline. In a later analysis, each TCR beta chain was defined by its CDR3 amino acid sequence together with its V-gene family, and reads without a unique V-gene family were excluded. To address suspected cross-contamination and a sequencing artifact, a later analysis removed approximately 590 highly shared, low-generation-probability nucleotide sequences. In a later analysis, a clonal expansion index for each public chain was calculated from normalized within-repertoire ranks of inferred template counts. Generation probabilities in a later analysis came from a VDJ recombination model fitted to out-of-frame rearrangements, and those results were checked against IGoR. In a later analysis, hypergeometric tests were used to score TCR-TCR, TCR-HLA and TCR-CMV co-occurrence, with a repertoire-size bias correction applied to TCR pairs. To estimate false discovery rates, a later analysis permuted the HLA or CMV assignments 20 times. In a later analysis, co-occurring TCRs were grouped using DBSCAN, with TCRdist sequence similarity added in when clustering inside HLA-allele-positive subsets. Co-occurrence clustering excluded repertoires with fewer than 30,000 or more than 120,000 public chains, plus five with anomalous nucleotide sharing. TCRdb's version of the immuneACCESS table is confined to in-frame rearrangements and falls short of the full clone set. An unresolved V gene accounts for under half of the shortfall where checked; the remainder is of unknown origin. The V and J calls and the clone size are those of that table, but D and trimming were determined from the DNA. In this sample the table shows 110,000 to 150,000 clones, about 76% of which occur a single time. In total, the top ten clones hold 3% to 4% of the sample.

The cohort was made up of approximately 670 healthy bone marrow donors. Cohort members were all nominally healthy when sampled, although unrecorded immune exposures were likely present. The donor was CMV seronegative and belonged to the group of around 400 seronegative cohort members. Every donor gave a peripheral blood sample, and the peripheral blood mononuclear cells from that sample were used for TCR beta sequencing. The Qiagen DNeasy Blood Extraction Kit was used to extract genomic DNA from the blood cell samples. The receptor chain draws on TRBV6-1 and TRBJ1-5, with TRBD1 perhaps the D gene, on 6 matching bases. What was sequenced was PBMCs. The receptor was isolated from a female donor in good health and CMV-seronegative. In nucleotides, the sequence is TGTGCCACGGGGACACCTAGCAATCAGCCCCAGCATTTT. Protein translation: CATGTPSNQPQHF.